The 6 T cell receptor beta chains presented below share a single source sample, sequenced in a study of early T cells in non-severe SARS-CoV-2 infection. A single record per CDR3 protein comes from TCRdb applying MiXCR to the 5' RACE reads. The table includes tens of thousands of distinct CDR3 sequences, 10% to 15% detected once. Material: whole blood. The receptors were gathered from an adult who was a healthcare worker with PCR-confirmed SARS-CoV-2 infection or an uninfected control (not recorded which).

V and J are TRBV27 and TRBJ1-5; TRBD1 matches 7 bases. This CDR3 has 16 residues. Trimming at V came to 4 bases and at J to 7 bases, leaving 13 bases not matched to a gene. In germline, CDR1 is MNHEY, CDR2 SMNVEV (reference sequence). CDR3 in amino acids: CASSSRQGSSVQPQHF. The CDR3 coding sequence is TGTGCCAGCAGTTCACGACAGGGAAGCTCGGTACAGCCCCAGCATTTT.

This clonotype was recorded a few times. The chain links TRBV7-2 to TRBJ2-3, with a possible D match to TRBD1 (6 bases). The CDR3 has 13 residues. Trimming cost V 5 bases and J 4 bases, with 10 bases left between them. Germline assignment: CDR1 SGHTA and CDR2 FQGNSA. This chain's CDR3 is CASSPGQSDTQYF. The CDR3 nucleotides are TGTGCCAGCAGCCCTGGACAGTCAGATACGCAGTATTTT. The full variable domain, in which reference TRBV7-2 and TRBJ2-3 provide the parts outside the CDR3, is GAGVSQSPSNKVTEKGKDVELRCDPISGHTALYWYRQSLGQGLEFLIYFQGNSAPDKSGLPSDRFSAERTGGSVSTLTIQRTQQEDSAVYLCASSPGQSDTQYFGPGTRLTVL.

This clonotype was seen more than once but under ten times. The J gene is TRBJ1-2, the V gene TRBV21-1. TRBV21-1 constitutes a pseudogene. The length of the CDR3 is 11 residues. The DNA of the CDR3 is TGTGCCAGCAGCGGACCGACAGGCTACACCTTC. Protein: CASSGPTGYTF.

CDR3 sequence: CASSWPWGEQFF. The CDR3, as DNA: TGTGCCAGCAGTTGGCCTTGGGGTGAGCAGTTCTTC. The V gene is TRBV6-2 or TRBV6-3, the J gene TRBJ2-1; no firm D call. The CDR3 consists of 12 residues. CDR1 MNHEY and CDR2 SVGEGT come from the germline V gene. V lost 4 bases and J 9 bases, leaving 10 bases between the germline ends.

Many counts were recorded for this clonotype. This chain links TRBV2 with TRBJ1-6, with D possibly matching TRBD1 (6 bases). From germline, CDR1 is SNHLY and CDR2 FYNNEI. The CDR3 loop spans 15 amino acids. Trimming left V 7 bases short and J 7 bases short, with 17 bases between. CDR3 sequence (DNA): TGTGCCAGCACGTACAGGGATCCCCTCAATTCACCCCTCCACTTT. Protein: CASTYRDPLNSPLHF.

The chain uses TRBV27 and TRBJ2-3; no reliable D call. V was clipped by 6 bases and J by 3 bases, with 16 bases between them. CDR1 and CDR2 (germline): MNHEY, SMNVEV (reference sequence). This CDR3 is built from 15 residues. As DNA, the CDR3 is TGTGCCAGCAGAATATCTTTGTATTCGACAGATACGCAGTATTTT. Translation gives CASRISLYSTDTQYF.